Presented here are 20 T cell receptor beta chains from one specimen sequenced in a study of blood T cell repertoires in COVID-19. Some clones are missing from TCRdb's copy, which holds only in-frame ones; the method was immunoSEQ multiplex PCR. This sample has about 250,000 clones, with 84% found just once. The sample consisted of peripheral blood. The receptors shown here come from a man in his forties or fifties with active or convalescent COVID-19.

The V and J genes are TRBV19 and TRBJ2-1, with TRBD2 as a possible D gene (6 bases). Trimming took off 1 base at V and 9 bases at J, with 16 bases between the two ends. The CDR3 is 15 residues long. The germline CDR1 and CDR2 sequences are LNHDA and SQIVND (reference sequence). Here the CDR3 reads CASSIVWRADGEQFF. CDR3 in DNA: TGTGCCAGTAGTATAGTCTGGAGGGCGGACGGTGAGCAGTTCTTC.

The chain employs TRBV5-1 and TRBJ2-3; 16 positions agree with TRBD2. V gave up 4 bases and J gave up 0 bases; unmatched junction bases: 8. This CDR3 has 19 amino acids. Germline loops: CDR1 SGHRS, CDR2 YFSETQ. The CDR3 loop reads CASSMGLAGGTTSTDTQYF. In nucleotides, the CDR3 is TGCGCCAGCAGCATGGGACTAGCGGGGGGGACCACTAGCACAGATACGCAGTATTTT. The variable domain in full, with the rest retrieved from reference TRBV5-1 and TRBJ2-3, is KAGVTQTPRYLIKTRGQQVTLSCSPISGHRSVSWYQQTPGQGLQFLFEYFSETQRNKGNFPGRFSGRQFSNSRSEMNVSTLELGDSALYLCASSMGLAGGTTSTDTQYFGPGTRLTVL.

The chain combines TRBV30 with TRBJ2-1; 13 positions match TRBD2. The J segment lost 7 bases and the V segment lost 1 base, leaving 4 bases of the junction unmatched. Germline CDR1 and CDR2: GTSNPN and SVGIG (reference sequence). The CDR3 spans 15 residues. The DNA of the CDR3 is TGTGCCTGGAGTGCGGGACTAGCGGGGAGAAATGAGCAGTTCTTC. This encodes CAWSAGLAGRNEQFF.

The chain is built from TRBV4-1 and TRBJ1-1, with D hard to call. CDR1 and CDR2 from the germline V gene are MGHRA and YSYEKL. CDR3 length: 15 residues. Trimming left V 1 base short and J 4 bases short, with 13 bases between. The CDR3 DNA reads TGCGCCAGCAGCCAAGTAGGTGGGAGGGCCACTGAAGCTTTCTTT. It translates to CASSQVGGRATEAFF.

The J gene is TRBJ2-1, the V gene TRBV24-1; weak D call: TRBD2 (5 bases). The V gene lost 0 bases and the J gene lost 8 bases, with 10 bases spanning the gap. Germline CDR1 reads KGHDR; CDR2 reads SFDVKD. The CDR3 is 14 residues long. CDR3 DNA: TGTGCCACCAGTGATTTGGCTGGGAGCGATGAGCAGTTCTTC. Translation: CATSDLAGSDEQFF.

The rearrangement joins TRBV6-6 to TRBJ1-4; possible D gene TRBD1, 5 bases. The CDR3 runs to 14 residues. Germline V gives CDR1 MNHNY, CDR2 SVGAGI (reference sequence). V gave up 6 bases and J gave up 8 bases, with 16 bases separating them. The DNA for the CDR3 is TGTGCCAGCAGATTTACACAGGCGCGGGAAAAACTGTTTTTT. Protein sequence: CASRFTQAREKLFF.

The V and J genes are TRBV11-2 and TRBJ2-5, with D possibly being TRBD2 (6 bases). Germline lookup yields CDR1 SGHAT and CDR2 FQNNGV. CDR3 size: 15 residues. V was clipped by 5 bases and J by 1 base, with 14 bases between them. The DNA for the CDR3 is TGTGCCAGCAGCGCCCGGAGGGGTGTCCAAGAGACCCAGTACTTC. The encoded protein is CASSARRGVQETQYF. Based on the CDR3 plus reference TRBV11-2 and TRBJ2-5, the full variable domain is EAGVAQSPRYKIIEKRQSVAFWCNPISGHATLYWYQQILGQGPKLLIQFQNNGVVDDSQLPKDRFSAERLKGVDSTLKIQPAKLEDSAVYLCASSARRGVQETQYFGPGTRLLVL.

This clone came up a few times. The rearrangement uses TRBV7-9 and TRBJ1-2, with 7 nucleotides matching TRBD1. The CDR3 is 15 residues long. Germline CDR1 and CDR2: SEHNR and FQNEAQ (reference sequence). With 4 bases clipped from V and 8 bases from J, the junction kept 13 bases outside the gene matches. In nucleotides, the CDR3 is TGTGCCAGCAGCTCTACCTACGACAGGGAAAGAGGCTACACCTTC. Protein product: CASSSTYDRERGYTF.

The chain links TRBV29-1 to TRBJ2-5; the D gene is possibly TRBD2 (6 bases). The CDR3 consists of 13 residues. Trimming took 1 base from V and 4 from J, leaving 10 bases between them. From germline, CDR1 is SQVTM and CDR2 ANQGSEA. This chain's CDR3 is CSVEVGLGETQYF. CDR3 bases: TGCAGCGTTGAAGTGGGACTCGGAGAGACCCAGTACTTC.

This clone was detected a few times. The chain employs TRBV5-1 and TRBJ1-5, with unresolved D. Trimming left V 0 bases short and J 2 bases short, with 9 bases between. The germline V gene encodes CDR1 SGHRS and CDR2 YFSETQ. The CDR3 sequence is 15 residues long. The CDR3 reads CASSLGPEGNQPQHF. CDR3 sequence (DNA): TGCGCCAGCAGCTTGGGCCCAGAGGGCAATCAGCCCCAGCATTTT.

The rearrangement uses TRBV7-9 and TRBJ2-3; D may be TRBD1 (6 bases). V lost 4 bases, J lost 1 base, and 15 bases lay in between. The CDR3 totals 16 residues. Germline V gene lookup returns CDR1 SEHNR and CDR2 FQNEAQ (reference sequence). CDR3 bases: TGTGCCAGCAGCTCAGTAGGACAGATCCGCACAGATACGCAGTATTTT. Protein: CASSSVGQIRTDTQYF.

This clone was seen a handful of times. The chain employs TRBV9 and TRBJ2-1; TRBD1 agrees at 9 bases. The CDR3 extends over 18 amino acids. The germline CDR1 and CDR2 sequences are SGDLS and YYNGEE. V shed 4 bases and J 3 bases; nucleotides not matched to a gene: 14. CDR3 region: CASSSQFPGQGGYNEQFF. CDR3 nucleotide sequence: TGTGCCAGCAGCTCCCAGTTTCCGGGACAGGGTGGCTACAATGAGCAGTTCTTC.

The chain is built from TRBV12-3 or TRBV12-4 and TRBJ2-5; D is unresolved. This CDR3 region has 11 residues. Trimming left V 3 bases short and J 3 bases short, with 2 bases between. The chain's CDR3 is CASSFKETQYF. CDR3 nucleotide sequence: TGTGCCAGCAGTTTCAAAGAGACCCAGTACTTC.

This chain uses TRBV7-6 with TRBJ2-2; possible D gene TRBD2, 5 bases. V lost 3 bases and J 0 bases, leaving 8 bases between the germline ends. CDR1 and CDR2 from the germline V gene are SGHVS and FNYEAQ. The CDR3 contains 15 residues. DNA for the CDR3: TGTGCCAGCAGCTTCGGGGATCCGAACACCGGGGAGCTGTTTTTT. Translation: CASSFGDPNTGELFF.

This chain connects TRBV20-1 to TRBJ2-5; 9 bases are shared with TRBD2. V shed 3 bases, J shed 1 base, and the junction held 9 bases outside the gene matches. The CDR3 is 16 residues long. Germline V gives CDR1 DFQATT, CDR2 SNEGSKA (reference sequence). CDR3 in DNA: TGCAGTGCTAGTGTGCCAGCGGGGGGCCTCCAAGAGACCCAGTACTTC. Its translation is CSASVPAGGLQETQYF.

This chain links TRBV6-5 with TRBJ1-4, with 10 bases matching TRBD1. The V gene end was trimmed by 11 bases and the J gene end by 7 bases; junction bases not matched to a gene: 13. The CDR3 covers 15 residues. Germline lookup yields CDR1 MNHEY and CDR2 SVGAGI. In DNA form, the CDR3 reads TGTGCCGCCCACCGGGACAGGGGTGGAGGTGAAAAACTGTTTTTT. This codes for CAAHRDRGGGEKLFF.

This clone appeared once. The V and J genes are TRBV11-3 and TRBJ1-6; 9 bases are a match to TRBD1. The CDR3 is 18 amino acids. CDR1 is SGHNT and CDR2 is YENEEA in the germline V gene. J lost 5 bases, V lost 0 bases, and 8 bases had no gene match. In DNA, the CDR3 is TGTGCCAGCAGCTTAGACGCTCCCACAGGGGGCGATAATTCACCCCTCCACTTT. Translated: CASSLDAPTGGDNSPLHF.

The chain carries TRBV10-3 and TRBJ1-2, with a possible D match to TRBD1 (6 bases). Trimming removed 5 bases from V and 4 bases from J, with 11 bases in between. The CDR3 spans 13 residues. Germline V CDR1 and CDR2: ENHRY, SYGVKD. The CDR3 region is CAISIQGVYGYTF. DNA of the CDR3: TGTGCCATCAGTATACAGGGAGTCTATGGCTACACCTTC.

The chain joins TRBV19 to TRBJ2-1; 11 bases line up with TRBD2. Germline V lookup: CDR1 LNHDA, CDR2 SQIVND (reference sequence). Trimming at V came to 5 bases and at J to 3 bases, leaving 3 bases not matched to a gene. The length of the CDR3 is 15 residues. CDR3 protein: CASSELAGGYNEQFF. CDR3 DNA: TGTGCCAGTAGTGAGCTAGCGGGGGGCTACAATGAGCAGTTCTTC. The variable domain in full, completed from reference TRBV19 and TRBJ2-1, reads DGGITQSPKYLFRKEGQNVTLSCEQNLNHDAMYWYRQDPGQGLRLIYYSQIVNDFQKGDIAEGYSVSREKKESFPLTVTSAQKNPTAFYLCASSELAGGYNEQFFGPGTRLTVL.

The rearrangement links TRBV19 to TRBJ1-1, with 8 bases lining up with TRBD1. The CDR3 sequence is 16 residues long. The V and J ends lost 3 bases and 1 base, in that order; junction bases with no gene match: 7. CDR1 is LNHDA and CDR2 is SQIVND in the germline V gene (reference sequence). CDR3 nucleotide sequence: TGTGCCAGTAGTATGGGGCAGGGGACAGGGAACACTGAAGCTTTCTTT. This codes for CASSMGQGTGNTEAFF.